Listed below are T cell receptor beta chains from one sample, sequenced in a study of OX40 agonist ivuxolimab in advanced cancers. Libraries were prepared by immunoSEQ multiplex PCR; TCRdb keeps only in-frame clonotypes and omits some of them. The data show tens of thousands of clones, around 79% seen once. The material was CD4+ or CD8+ T cells sorted from blood, obtained in a trial of the OX40 agonist ivuxolimab. The receptor set was obtained from an adult with an advanced solid tumor such as melanoma, head and neck, liver or kidney cancer. Both conserved end residues are part of each CDR3. D genes are given only for firm matches. Rows may omit the clone size; those that give it use once, few, many or a size class.

-,TRBJ2-7,-,TRBV9,TGTGCCAGCAGCGTAGACTTAGGACTCTACGAGCAGTACTTC,CASSVDLGLYEQYF
once,TRBJ2-7,TRBD2,TRBV5-1,TGCGCCAGCAGCCTCTCTCGGGGGAGGGCTTTGATTTCCGACTACGAGCAGTACTTC,CASSLSRGRALISDYEQYF
-,TRBJ2-2,-,TRBV5-4,TGTGCCAGCAGTTCCATTACTAGGTCAGGAACCGGGGAGCTGTTTTTT,CASSSITRSGTGELFF
-,TRBJ2-2,-,TRBV9,TGTGCCAGCAGCGCGGGCGCAAGGGGGACCGGGGAGCTGTTTTTT,CASSAGARGTGELFF
-,TRBJ1-2,-,TRBV21-1,TGTGCCAGCAGCGGGCAGGGGAACGTTGGCTACACCTTC,CASSGQGNVGYTF
-,TRBJ2-2,-,TRBV9,TGTGCCAGCAGCCCCCGTTTCACCGGGGAGCTGTTTTTT,CASSPRFTGELFF
medium-sized,TRBJ1-1,-,TRBV6-5,TGTGCCAGCAGTTCCCCCGGGAGATCCACTGAAGCTTTCTTT,CASSSPGRSTEAFF
-,TRBJ2-5,TRBD1,TRBV14,TGTGCCAGCAGCGACTGGGGGACAGGGATCTTTGGCAGCCAAGAGACCCAGTACTTC,CASSDWGTGIFGSQETQYF
-,TRBJ2-7,TRBD2,TRBV6-6,TGTGCCAGCACGGCGGGAGCGCGGTACGAGCAGTACTTC,CASTAGARYEQYF
-,TRBJ2-5,TRBD2,TRBV7-2,TGTGCCAGCAGCTCCTATAGCGGGGGGGGTGAGACCCAGTACTTC,CASSSYSGGGETQYF
-,TRBJ2-7,TRBD2,TRBV6-6,TGTGCCAGCAGTTCTACTAGCGGGGTCTCCTACGAGCAGTACTTC,CASSSTSGVSYEQYF
few,TRBJ2-7,-,TRBV9,TGTGCCAGCAGCGTAGGGCGGGATTTCCCTTACGAGCAGTACTTC,CASSVGRDFPYEQYF
once,TRBJ1-1,-,TRBV7-3,TGTGCCAGCAGCTTAACGCGGAACACTGAAGCTTTCTTT,CASSLTRNTEAFF
-,TRBJ2-5,-,TRBV7-3,TGTGCCAGCAGCTCTAGGGTCCAAGAGACCCAGTACTTC,CASSSRVQETQYF
-,TRBJ2-7,TRBD1,TRBV9,TGTGCCAGCAGCGCTTGGGACAGGGGCGGAGAGCAGTACTTC,CASSAWDRGGEQYF
-,TRBJ1-1,-,TRBV27,TGTGCCAGCAGTTTAACAGCGGGGCCTGTTGGTACTGAAGCTTTCTTT,CASSLTAGPVGTEAFF
few,TRBJ1-6,-,TRBV18,TGTGCCAGCTCACCCAATTCACCCCTCCACTTT,CASSPNSPLHF
medium-sized,TRBJ1-1,-,TRBV7-6,TGTGCCAGCAGCTTAAGCCAGAACACTGAAGCTTTCTTT,CASSLSQNTEAFF
few,TRBJ2-5,-,TRBV6-5,TGTGCCAGCAGCACCCCTACCTGGGGTGAGACCCAGTACTTC,CASSTPTWGETQYF
-,TRBJ2-3,-,TRBV28,TGTGCCAGCACGATTTACTCTTCCGGGACCAGCACAGATACGCAGTATTTT,CASTIYSSGTSTDTQYF
-,TRBJ2-3,-,TRBV9,TGTGCCAGCAGCGAAGGGGTTGGAGGGACAGATACGCAGTATTTT,CASSEGVGGTDTQYF
once,TRBJ1-1,-,TRBV30,TGTGCCTGGAGAGAAATAGGAATGAACACTGAAGCTTTCTTT,CAWREIGMNTEAFF
-,TRBJ2-7,-,TRBV15,TGTGCCACCAGCAGAGATCTAGGGCAGGCCGCTTACGAGCAGTACTTC,CATSRDLGQAAYEQYF
few,TRBJ2-3,TRBD2,TRBV2,TGTGCCAGCAGTCCCACTAGCGGGGGGGCCCGCGGTACGCAGTATTTT,CASSPTSGGARGTQYF
-,TRBJ1-2,-,TRBV27,TGTGCCAGCAGTCCTAATACAGGGCTTGGCGGCTACACCTTC,CASSPNTGLGGYTF
-,TRBJ2-7,-,TRBV7-3,TGTGCCAGCAGCGAAGCGACAGGTAGCGAGCAGTACTTC,CASSEATGSEQYF
-,TRBJ2-1,-,TRBV7-3,TGTGCCAGCAGCTTACGCCGAGGATCCTTCTACAATGAGCAGTTCTTC,CASSLRRGSFYNEQFF
few,TRBJ2-3,-,TRBV13,TGTGCCAGCAGCTTAGGCCGTTCCGGGACGGGGCAGTATTTT,CASSLGRSGTGQYF
-,TRBJ1-1,TRBD1,TRBV6-5,TGTGCCAGCAGTACTCACAGGGGCACTGAAGCTTTCTTT,CASSTHRGTEAFF
few,TRBJ2-1,TRBD2,TRBV6-5,TGTGCCAGCAGTTACTCGAGGCGGGGGGGCTCTGAGCAGTTCTTC,CASSYSRRGGSEQFF
-,TRBJ2-1,-,TRBV7-3,TGTGCCAGCAGCTTAAGTGGGGCCGTGCAGTTCTTC,CASSLSGAVQFF
-,TRBJ1-2,-,TRBV21-1,TGTGCCACCTACACAGGGGTCTATGGCTACACCTTC,CATYTGVYGYTF
-,TRBJ2-5,TRBD2,TRBV7-8,TGTGCCAGCAGCTTAACCCCCCCCGGACTAGCGGGAGTGAGTGAAGAGACCCAGTACTTC,CASSLTPPGLAGVSEETQYF
-,TRBJ2-4,-,TRBV6-1,TGTGCCAGCAGTGAAGCTAGTACCGTAGGGCTTTACATTCAGTACTTC,CASSEASTVGLYIQYF
few,TRBJ2-5,TRBD2,TRBV6-9,TGTGCCAGCAGTTACTCGGGGGGCCAAGAGACCCAGTACTTC,CASSYSGGQETQYF
-,TRBJ1-2,TRBD1,TRBV9,TGTGCCAGCAGCGGGGGGGACAGTTTTATCTATGGCTACACCTTC,CASSGGDSFIYGYTF
-,TRBJ1-1,-,TRBV5-8,TGTGCCAGCAGTTCTCAGACAGGACCCACAAACACTGAAGCTTTCTTT,CASSSQTGPTNTEAFF